Each of the 30 T cell receptor beta chains below was sequenced from the same sample in a study of blood T cell repertoires in COVID-19. Produced via immunoSEQ multiplex PCR; TCRdb's table is partial and in-frame only. This table has roughly 60,000 clones, roughly 87% appearing once. Input material: peripheral blood. All receptors come from a man aged 35 to 55 with COVID-19, enrolled during active disease.

This chain joins TRBV6-5 and TRBJ1-1; tentative D call: TRBD1 (6 bases). V was cut by 6 bases and J by 8 bases, with 10 bases left in between. CDR1 MNHEY and CDR2 SVGAGI come from the germline V gene. The CDR3 consists of 11 residues. CDR3 nucleotide sequence: TGTGCCAGCAGATACAGGGAGGAAGCTTTCTTT. Translated, it gives CASRYREEAFF.

The V gene is TRBV9, the J gene TRBJ2-5, with D possibly TRBD1 on 6 matching bases. The CDR3 length is 15 residues. With 0 bases removed from V and 3 bases from J, the gap between germline ends came to 12 bases. CDR1 is SGDLS and CDR2 is YYNGEE in the germline V gene. As DNA, the CDR3 is TGTGCCAGCAGCGTAGGGGGGACAAGTAAAGAGACCCAGTACTTC. It specifies CASSVGGTSKETQYF.

The rearrangement uses TRBV12-3 or TRBV12-4 and TRBJ2-3, with TRBD2 identical over 7 bases. The CDR3 is 13 residues long. V shed 4 bases, J shed 7 bases, and the junction held 5 bases outside the gene matches. The CDR3: CASSWTSGYTQYF. DNA for the CDR3: TGTGCCAGCAGTTGGACTAGTGGGTATACGCAGTATTTT.

This chain links TRBV2 with TRBJ2-5, with D unresolved. V was clipped by 1 base and J by 5 bases, with 5 bases between them. The germline CDR1 and CDR2 sequences are SNHLY and FYNNEI. The length of the CDR3 is 12 residues. CDR3 in DNA: TGTGCCAGCAGTGAAGGTGGCGAGACCCAGTACTTC. This encodes CASSEGGETQYF.

CDR3 sequence: CASSFRDSNNYGYTF. The CDR3 DNA is TGTGCCAGCAGCTTCAGGGACAGCAATAACTATGGCTACACCTTC. The chain couples TRBV7-9 to TRBJ1-2; TRBD1 aligns across 7 bases. The germline gives CDR1 SEHNR, CDR2 FQNEAQ (reference sequence). The ends lost 3 bases at V and 1 base at J; junction bases unmatched: 5. This CDR3 has 15 residues.

CDR3 DNA: TGTGCCAGCAGCCCAGGGACAGGGGTTAACTATGGCTACACCTTC. It codes for CASSPGTGVNYGYTF. This chain connects TRBV5-6 to TRBJ1-2, with 10 nucleotides matching TRBD1. The CDR3 has 15 residues. Germline V lookup: CDR1 SGHDT, CDR2 YYEEEE. Trimming at V came to 4 bases and at J to 1 base, leaving 4 bases not matched to a gene.

The CDR3 DNA sequence: TGTGCCAGCAGCTTGTCCAGGGGGCTTGGCTACACCTTC. It encodes CASSLSRGLGYTF. V gene TRBV11-2 combines with J gene TRBJ1-2, with 8 bases lining up with TRBD1. The CDR3 is made up of 13 amino acids. Germline CDR1 reads SGHAT; CDR2 reads FQNNGV. Unmatched junction bases numbered 4, after V lost 3 bases and J lost 7 bases.

The chain employs TRBV30 and TRBJ1-4, with a possible D match to TRBD1 (5 bases). V lost 2 bases to trimming and J lost 4 bases, with 8 bases between them. The CDR3 covers 13 residues. The germline V gene encodes CDR1 GTSNPN and CDR2 SVGIG (reference sequence). CDR3 sequence reads: CAWSTGLNEKLFF. The CDR3 DNA is TGTGCCTGGAGTACGGGACTTAATGAAAAACTGTTTTTT.

This rearrangement joins TRBV9 to TRBJ1-5; 10 bases line up with TRBD1. Germline CDR1 SGDLS, CDR2 YYNGEE. The CDR3 consists of 15 residues. The J segment lost 3 bases and the V segment lost 3 bases, leaving 3 bases of the junction unmatched. CDR3 bases: TGTGCCAGCAGCGCAGGGACAGGGGTCAATCAGCCCCAGCATTTT. Translation: CASSAGTGVNQPQHF. Together with reference TRBV9 and TRBJ1-5, the CDR3 gives the full variable domain: DSGVTQTPKHLITATGQRVTLRCSPRSGDLSVYWYQQSLDQGLQFLIQYYNGEERAKGNILERFSAQQFPDLHSELNLSSLELGDSALYFCASSAGTGVNQPQHFGDGTRLSIL.

The count of this clone is one. The rearrangement links TRBV5-1 to TRBJ2-5, with 9 bases lining up with TRBD1. This CDR3 contains 15 residues. With 5 bases clipped from V and 5 bases from J, the junction kept 10 bases outside the gene matches. Germline lookup yields CDR1 SGHRS and CDR2 YFSETQ. Written as DNA, the CDR3 is TGCGCCAGCAGTATTGACGGGACAGGGAGTGAGACCCAGTACTTC. Translated: CASSIDGTGSETQYF.

This chain connects TRBV28 to TRBJ1-5; D is unclear. Trimming cost V 3 bases and J 0 bases, with 9 bases left between them. Germline lookup yields CDR1 MDHEN and CDR2 SYDVKM. The CDR3 runs 15 residues. The CDR3 DNA follows: TGTGCCAGCAGTTTGGCAGGTGATAGCAATCAGCCCCAGCATTTT. This sequence encodes CASSLAGDSNQPQHF.

The CDR3: CASSLTGTGELFF. In DNA, the CDR3 is TGTGCCAGCAGTTTAACGGGCACCGGGGAGCTGTTTTTT. The chain uses TRBV12-3 or TRBV12-4 and TRBJ2-2; no firm D call. V lost 2 bases and J lost 4, with 5 bases in between. The CDR3 loop spans 13 amino acids.

The chain carries TRBV5-6 and TRBJ1-5; TRBD1 aligns across 8 bases. There are 13 residues in the CDR3. The V segment lost 4 bases and the J segment 7 bases; nucleotides outside the gene matches: 4. Germline V gene sequence: CDR1 SGHDT, CDR2 YYEEEE. The DNA of the CDR3 is TGTGCCAGCAGCGGACAGGGTGGCCAGCCCCAGCATTTT. Protein: CASSGQGGQPQHF.

The V and J genes are TRBV5-4 and TRBJ1-6, with no clear D. The CDR3 totals 15 residues. With 1 base removed from V and 5 bases from J, the gap between germline ends came to 10 bases. CDR1 and CDR2 from the germline V gene are SGHNT and YYREEE (reference sequence). CDR3 amino acids: CASSLTVRDNSPLHF. CDR3 sequence (DNA): TGTGCCAGCAGCTTGACAGTGAGGGATAATTCACCCCTCCACTTT.

The chain joins TRBV9 to TRBJ2-4; 7 nucleotides line up with TRBD2. CDR1 is SGDLS and CDR2 is YYNGEE in the germline V gene. The CDR3 totals 16 residues. Unmatched junction bases numbered 7, after V lost 4 bases and J lost 0 bases. CDR3 coding DNA: TGTGCCAGCAGCCCGGCTGCGGGGGTAGCCAAAAACATTCAGTACTTC. The encoded protein is CASSPAAGVAKNIQYF.

The chain is built from TRBV19 and TRBJ2-1; 9 nucleotides line up with TRBD2. CDR1 and CDR2 (germline): LNHDA, SQIVND (reference sequence). The CDR3 sequence is 14 residues long. V lost 6 bases, J lost 2 bases, and 2 bases stayed unmatched. CDR3 DNA: TGTGCCAGTAGGTTAGCGGGAGCCTACAATGAGCAGTTCTTC. The encoded protein is CASRLAGAYNEQFF.

In this sample, this clone turned up a few times. The chain recombines TRBV5-1 with TRBJ2-5; 14 nucleotides match TRBD2. From germline, CDR1 is SGHRS and CDR2 YFSETQ. With V trimmed by 0 bases and J by 2 bases, 9 bases remained unmatched. The CDR3 has 19 residues. In DNA form, the CDR3 reads TGCGCCAGCAGCTTGGGTGGACTAGCGGGAGGTATGGGGCAAGAGACCCAGTACTTC. Protein sequence: CASSLGGLAGGMGQETQYF.

The chain combines TRBV29-1 with TRBJ1-1; D gene unclear. Germline V gene lookup returns CDR1 SQVTM and CDR2 ANQGSEA. V dropped 7 bases and J dropped 7 bases, with 10 bases sitting between them. This CDR3 spans 10 amino acids. The DNA for the CDR3 is TGCAGCGGCCGCGATATTGAAGCTTTCTTT. Translated: CSGRDIEAFF.

The rearrangement uses TRBV3-1 (or the pseudogene TRBV3-2) and TRBJ2-4, with 14 bases identical to TRBD2. V dropped 3 bases and J dropped 6; count of bases not matched to a gene: 10. Germline V gene data show CDR1 as LGHDT and CDR2 as YNNKEL (reference sequence). There are 18 residues in the CDR3. CDR3 coding DNA: TGTGCCAGCAGCCAGGGACTAGCGGGGGCTGGTGATGGAAACATTCAGTACTTC. Its translation: CASSQGLAGAGDGNIQYF.

This chain joins TRBV5-1 and TRBJ2-3; 7 nucleotides match TRBD1. The junction had 4 bases not matched to a gene; V was cut back by 0 bases and J by 3 bases. CDR1 is SGHRS and CDR2 is YFSETQ in the germline V gene. The CDR3 contains 15 residues. CDR3 sequence (DNA): TGCGCCAGCAGCTTGGAGCAGGGGGTGACAGATACGCAGTATTTT. Translated: CASSLEQGVTDTQYF.

The rearrangement joins TRBV19 to TRBJ2-2; TRBD1 aligns across 9 bases. Germline V lookup: CDR1 LNHDA, CDR2 SQIVND (reference sequence). J was trimmed by 5 bases and V by 1 base; bases with no gene match: 14. The CDR3 totals 19 residues. CDR3 protein: CASSIVPTPGTGRTGELFF. CDR3 DNA sequence: TGTGCCAGTAGTATAGTTCCGACTCCCGGGACAGGGAGGACCGGGGAGCTGTTTTTT.

The chain carries TRBV29-1 and TRBJ2-3, with D perhaps TRBD1 (5 bases). The germline V and J ends were trimmed by 4 bases and 2 bases, with 13 bases remaining between them. The germline gives CDR1 SQVTM, CDR2 ANQGSEA. The CDR3 is made up of 14 amino acids. The CDR3, as DNA: TGCAGCGTTGCCCATAAGGGGATCACAGATACGCAGTATTTT. It is translated as CSVAHKGITDTQYF.

This rearrangement joins TRBV2 to TRBJ1-5, with TRBD1 identical over 10 bases. The CDR3 runs to 15 residues. Germline V CDR1 and CDR2: SNHLY, FYNNEI. The junction had 5 bases not matched to a gene; V was cut back by 2 bases and J by 7 bases. The CDR3, as DNA: TGTGCCAGCAGTGAAAGGGGACAGGGGAACCAGCCCCAGCATTTT. Translated: CASSERGQGNQPQHF.

This chain joins TRBV29-1 and TRBJ2-5, with 11 nucleotides matching TRBD1. The junction had 5 bases not matched to a gene; V was cut back by 4 bases and J by 4 bases. CDR3 length: 14 residues. Per the germline V gene, CDR1 is SQVTM and CDR2 is ANQGSEA. CDR3: CSVVAGTGGETQYF. In nucleotides, the CDR3 is TGCAGCGTTGTTGCTGGGACAGGGGGAGAGACCCAGTACTTC.

The J gene is TRBJ2-1, the V gene TRBV10-3; 7 nucleotides align to TRBD1. The germline gives CDR1 ENHRY, CDR2 SYGVKD. V lost 3 bases and J lost 8; bases outside the gene matches: 1. This CDR3 has 12 residues. The CDR3 nucleotides read TGTGCCATCAGTGAAGGGGGCCATGAGCAGTTCTTC. This codes for CAISEGGHEQFF.

The CDR3 protein is CASSQEVGTGPRAAQYF. The CDR3 coding sequence is TGTGCCAGCAGCCAAGAGGTCGGGACAGGGCCCCGTGCGGCCCAGTACTTC. This chain links TRBV4-2 with TRBJ2-5, with TRBD1 matching 9 bases. V dropped 0 bases and J dropped 9; count of bases not matched to a gene: 14. Germline CDR1 LGHNA, CDR2 YNFKEQ. This CDR3 has 17 amino acids.

The chain recombines TRBV6-5 with TRBJ1-2; TRBD1 might be the D (6 bases). CDR3 length equals 14 residues. Germline lookup yields CDR1 MNHEY and CDR2 SVGAGI. Trimming left V 7 bases short and J 6 bases short, with 18 bases between. The CDR3 sequence: CASTYQRGGDGYTF. The CDR3 region has the DNA TGTGCCAGCACCTACCAACGGGGGGGCGATGGCTACACCTTC.

J is TRBJ1-1 and V is TRBV13; D is unresolved. This CDR3 is built from 13 residues. Germline V lookup: CDR1 PRHDT, CDR2 FYEKMQ (reference sequence). V was clipped by 0 bases and J by 5 bases, with 7 bases between them. CDR3 DNA: TGTGCCAGCAGCTTAGGGGGGAGTACTGAAGCTTTCTTT. Its translation is CASSLGGSTEAFF.

The J gene is TRBJ2-7, the V gene TRBV11-2, with 7 bases fitting TRBD1. The CDR3 length is 14 residues. The germline V gene encodes CDR1 SGHAT and CDR2 FQNNGV. Losses at the gene ends were 0 bases for V and 3 bases for J; bases not matched to a gene: 2. The CDR3 is CASSLEAGGYEQYF. The CDR3 DNA reads TGTGCCAGCAGCTTAGAGGCAGGGGGCTACGAGCAGTACTTC. The entire variable domain, with the rest obtained from reference TRBV11-2 and TRBJ2-7, is as follows: EAGVAQSPRYKIIEKRQSVAFWCNPISGHATLYWYQQILGQGPKLLIQFQNNGVVDDSQLPKDRFSAERLKGVDSTLKIQPAKLEDSAVYLCASSLEAGGYEQYFGPGTRLTVT.

The genes are TRBV2 and TRBJ1-6; D is uncertain. This CDR3 spans 13 amino acids. V dropped 6 bases and J dropped 9 bases, with 12 bases sitting between them. The germline V gene encodes CDR1 SNHLY and CDR2 FYNNEI. The CDR3 loop reads CASRGGLGSPLHF. The CDR3 DNA sequence: TGTGCCAGCAGAGGAGGGTTGGGTTCACCCCTCCACTTT.